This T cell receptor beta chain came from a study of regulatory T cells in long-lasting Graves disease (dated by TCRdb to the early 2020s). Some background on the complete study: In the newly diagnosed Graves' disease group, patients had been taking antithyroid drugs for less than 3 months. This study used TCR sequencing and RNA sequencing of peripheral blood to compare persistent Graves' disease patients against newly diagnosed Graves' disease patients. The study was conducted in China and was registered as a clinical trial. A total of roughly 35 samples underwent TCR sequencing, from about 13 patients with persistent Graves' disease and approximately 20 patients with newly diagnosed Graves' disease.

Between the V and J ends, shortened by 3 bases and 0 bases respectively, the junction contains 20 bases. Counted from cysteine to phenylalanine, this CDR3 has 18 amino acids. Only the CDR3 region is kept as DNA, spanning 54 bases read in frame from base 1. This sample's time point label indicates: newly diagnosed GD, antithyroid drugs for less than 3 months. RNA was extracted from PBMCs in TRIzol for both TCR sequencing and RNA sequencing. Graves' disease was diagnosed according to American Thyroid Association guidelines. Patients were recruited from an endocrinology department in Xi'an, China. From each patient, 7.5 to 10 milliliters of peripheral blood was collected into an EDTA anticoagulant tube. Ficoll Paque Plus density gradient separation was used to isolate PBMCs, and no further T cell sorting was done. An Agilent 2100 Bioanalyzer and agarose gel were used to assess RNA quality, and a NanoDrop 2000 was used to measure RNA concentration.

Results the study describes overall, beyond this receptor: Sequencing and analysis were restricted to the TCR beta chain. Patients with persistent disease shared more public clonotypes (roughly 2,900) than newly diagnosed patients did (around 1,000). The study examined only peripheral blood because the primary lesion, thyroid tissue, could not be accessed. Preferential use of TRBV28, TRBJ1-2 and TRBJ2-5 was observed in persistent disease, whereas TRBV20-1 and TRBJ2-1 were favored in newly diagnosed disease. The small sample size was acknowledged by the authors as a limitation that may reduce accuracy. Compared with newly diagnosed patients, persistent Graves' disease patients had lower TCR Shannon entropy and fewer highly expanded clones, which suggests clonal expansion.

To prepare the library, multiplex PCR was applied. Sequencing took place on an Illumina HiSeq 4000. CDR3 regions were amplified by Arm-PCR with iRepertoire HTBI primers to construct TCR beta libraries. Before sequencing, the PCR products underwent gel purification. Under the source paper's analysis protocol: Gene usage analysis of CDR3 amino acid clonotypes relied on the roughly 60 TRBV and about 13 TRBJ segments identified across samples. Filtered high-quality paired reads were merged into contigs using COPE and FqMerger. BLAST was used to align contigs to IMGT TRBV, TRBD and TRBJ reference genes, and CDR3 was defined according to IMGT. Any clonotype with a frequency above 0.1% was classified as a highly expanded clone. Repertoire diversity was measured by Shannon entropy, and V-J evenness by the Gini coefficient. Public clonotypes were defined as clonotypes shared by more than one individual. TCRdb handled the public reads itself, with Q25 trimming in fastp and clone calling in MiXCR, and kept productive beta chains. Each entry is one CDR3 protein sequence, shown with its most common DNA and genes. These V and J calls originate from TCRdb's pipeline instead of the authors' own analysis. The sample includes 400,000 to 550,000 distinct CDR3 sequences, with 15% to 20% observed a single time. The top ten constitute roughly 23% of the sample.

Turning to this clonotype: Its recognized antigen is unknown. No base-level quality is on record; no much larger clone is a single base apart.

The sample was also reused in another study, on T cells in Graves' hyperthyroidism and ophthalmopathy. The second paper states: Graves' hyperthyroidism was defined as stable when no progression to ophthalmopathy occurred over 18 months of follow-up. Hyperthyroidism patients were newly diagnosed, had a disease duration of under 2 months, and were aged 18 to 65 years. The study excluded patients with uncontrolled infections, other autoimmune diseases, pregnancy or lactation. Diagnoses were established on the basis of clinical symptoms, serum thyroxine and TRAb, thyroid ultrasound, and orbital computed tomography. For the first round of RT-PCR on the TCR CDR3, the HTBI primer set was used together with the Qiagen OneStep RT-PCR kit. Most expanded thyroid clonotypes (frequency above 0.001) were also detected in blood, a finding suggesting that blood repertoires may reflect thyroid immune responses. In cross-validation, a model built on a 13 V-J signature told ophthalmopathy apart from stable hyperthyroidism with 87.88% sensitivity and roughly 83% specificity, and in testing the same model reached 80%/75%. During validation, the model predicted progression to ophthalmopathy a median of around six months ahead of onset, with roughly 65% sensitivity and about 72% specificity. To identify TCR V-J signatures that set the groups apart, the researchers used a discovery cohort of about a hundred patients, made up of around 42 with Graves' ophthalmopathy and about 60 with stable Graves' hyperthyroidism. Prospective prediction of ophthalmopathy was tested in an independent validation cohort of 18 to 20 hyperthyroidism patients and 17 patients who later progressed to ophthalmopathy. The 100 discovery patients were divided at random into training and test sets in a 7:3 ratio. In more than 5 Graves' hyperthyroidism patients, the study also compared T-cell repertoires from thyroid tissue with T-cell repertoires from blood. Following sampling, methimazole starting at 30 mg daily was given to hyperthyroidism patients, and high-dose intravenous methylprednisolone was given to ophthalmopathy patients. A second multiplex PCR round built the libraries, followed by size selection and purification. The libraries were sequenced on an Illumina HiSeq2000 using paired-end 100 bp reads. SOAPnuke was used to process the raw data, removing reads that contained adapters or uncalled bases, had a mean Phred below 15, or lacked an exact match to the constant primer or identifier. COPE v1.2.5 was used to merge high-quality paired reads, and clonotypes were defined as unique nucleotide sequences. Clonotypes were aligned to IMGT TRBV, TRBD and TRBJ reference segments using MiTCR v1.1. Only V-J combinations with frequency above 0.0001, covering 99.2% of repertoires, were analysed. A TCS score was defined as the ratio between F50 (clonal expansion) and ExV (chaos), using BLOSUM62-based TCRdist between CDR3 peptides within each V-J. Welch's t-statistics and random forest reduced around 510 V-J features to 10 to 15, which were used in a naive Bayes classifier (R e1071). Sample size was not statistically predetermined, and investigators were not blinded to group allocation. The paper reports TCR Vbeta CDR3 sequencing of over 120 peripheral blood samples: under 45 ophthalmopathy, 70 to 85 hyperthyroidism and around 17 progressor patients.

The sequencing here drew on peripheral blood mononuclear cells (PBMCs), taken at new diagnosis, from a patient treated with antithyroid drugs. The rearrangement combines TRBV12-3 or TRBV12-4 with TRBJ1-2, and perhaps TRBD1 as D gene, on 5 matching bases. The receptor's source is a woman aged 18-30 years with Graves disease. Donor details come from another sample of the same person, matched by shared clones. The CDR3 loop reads CASSFRVILGAANYGYTF. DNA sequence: TGTGCCAGCAGTTTCAGGGTTATCTTAGGGGCGGCTAACTATGGCTACACCTTC.